Listed below are T cell receptor beta chains from one sample, sequenced in a study of OX40 agonist ivuxolimab in advanced cancers. Measured with immunoSEQ multiplex PCR; TCRdb has only the in-frame clones, and not every one. Found here are some 59,000 clones, roughly 87% of them singletons; the top ten hold around 15%. Sequencing used CD4+ or CD8+ T cells sorted from blood, obtained in a trial of the OX40 agonist ivuxolimab. All receptors come from an adult with an advanced solid tumor such as melanoma, head and neck, liver or kidney cancer. Both conserved end residues are part of each CDR3. A D gene is named only where the DNA matches it firmly. Not every row has a clone size; where given, it reads once, few, many or a size class.

TRBJ1-5	TRBV5-6	.	.	CASSRVRDHQPQHF	TGTGCCAGCAGCCGTGTTAGGGACCATCAGCCCCAGCATTTT
TRBJ2-1	TRBV11-2	TRBD2	.	CASRVAGGPLEQFF	TGTGCCAGCAGAGTAGCGGGAGGGCCACTTGAGCAGTTCTTC
TRBJ2-3	TRBV10-3	TRBD2	.	CAISDTSAYTDTQYF	TGTGCCATCAGTGATACTAGCGCCTACACAGATACGCAGTATTTT
TRBJ1-1	TRBV29-1	.	.	CSVGGQGITEAFF	TGCAGCGTTGGCGGCCAGGGGATAACTGAAGCTTTCTTT
TRBJ2-1	TRBV10-1	TRBD2	.	CASSEGAGGGLNEQFF	TGCGCCAGCAGTGAGGGGGCGGGAGGTGGACTCAATGAGCAGTTCTTC
TRBJ2-3	TRBV5-4	.	.	CASSTPGGHYSTDTQYF	TGTGCCAGCAGCACGCCCGGTGGGCATTACAGCACAGATACGCAGTATTTT
TRBJ2-2	TRBV27	.	.	CASRPGITGELFF	TGTGCCAGCAGGCCAGGGATTACCGGGGAGCTGTTTTTT
TRBJ2-7	TRBV19	.	.	CASSMEGYEQYF	TGTGCCAGTAGTATGGAGGGGTACGAGCAGTACTTC
TRBJ1-5	TRBV19	.	.	CASSIVGSNQPQHF	TGTGCCAGTAGTATCGTGGGAAGCAATCAGCCCCAGCATTTT
TRBJ1-5	TRBV6-5	TRBD1	.	CASEVGGQGGQPQHF	TGTGCCAGCGAGGTTGGGGGACAGGGTGGTCAGCCCCAGCATTTT
TRBJ1-2	TRBV20-1	.	.	CSAKVPYGYTF	TGCAGTGCAAAGGTCCCCTATGGCTACACCTTC
TRBJ2-3	TRBV6-4	TRBD1	once	CASSDSGTGDTDTQYF	TGTGCCAGCAGTGACTCCGGGACAGGGGACACAGATACGCAGTATTTT
TRBJ2-3	TRBV5-1	TRBD2	.	CASSLASGGSKTDTQYF	TGCGCCAGCAGCTTGGCCTCGGGCGGGAGCAAAACAGATACGCAGTATTTT
TRBJ1-1	TRBV28	TRBD1	.	CASSLSSLGTGGRSNEAFF	TGTGCCAGCAGTTTATCTTCATTGGGGACAGGGGGCCGTTCTAATGAAGCTTTCTTT
TRBJ2-1	TRBV28	.	.	CASSYLKGSYNEQFF	TGTGCCAGCAGCTACCTAAAAGGGTCCTACAATGAGCAGTTCTTC
TRBJ1-1	TRBV10-1	.	.	CASSERWGTEAFF	TGCGCCAGCAGTGAACGTTGGGGGACTGAAGCTTTCTTT
TRBJ2-7	TRBV7-3	.	once	CASSLAGQPYEQYF	TGTGCCAGCAGCTTAGCTGGGCAGCCCTACGAGCAGTACTTC
TRBJ1-2	TRBV7-9	.	.	CARSLLRGYGYTF	TGTGCCAGAAGCTTGTTACGGGGGTATGGCTACACCTTC